Shown below are 24 T cell receptor beta chains from a single sample sequenced in a study of blood T cell repertoires in COVID-19. TCRdb's table, derived via immunoSEQ multiplex PCR, lists solely in-frame clones and lacks some. This sample has about 85,000 clones, with more than 65% found just once. Sequencing was carried out using peripheral blood. These receptor sequences come from a man aged 60 to 75 with acute or convalescent COVID-19.

This clone was seen a few times. The gene calls are TRBV2 and TRBJ2-1; 11 nucleotides line up with TRBD2. The V gene end was trimmed by 2 bases and the J gene end by 0 bases; junction bases not matched to a gene: 9. CDR3 length: 19 residues. CDR1 is SNHLY and CDR2 is FYNNEI in the germline V gene. CDR3 loop: CASSELAGGVPSSYNEQFF. The DNA of the CDR3 is TGTGCCAGCAGTGAACTAGCGGGGGGCGTCCCTTCCTCCTACAATGAGCAGTTCTTC.

The chain joins TRBV19 to TRBJ1-6, with TRBD1 matching 8 bases. V shed 4 bases, J shed 0 bases, and the junction held 5 bases outside the gene matches. The CDR3 is made up of 17 amino acids. Germline CDR1 is LNHDA and CDR2 is SQIVND (reference sequence). CDR3 DNA sequence: TGTGCCAGTAGTACCGACAGGGGAAGCTCCTATAATTCACCCCTCCACTTT. The encoded protein is CASSTDRGSSYNSPLHF.

CDR3 in amino acids: CASSYQAGPYNEQFF. The CDR3 region has the DNA TGTGCCAGCAGTTACCAAGCGGGGCCCTACAATGAGCAGTTCTTC. The V call is TRBV6-2 or TRBV6-3, the J call TRBJ2-1, with 7 bases lining up with TRBD2. The germline CDR1 and CDR2 sequences are MNHEY and SVGEGT. The junction had 3 bases not matched to a gene; V was cut back by 2 bases and J by 2 bases. This CDR3 has 15 residues.

This clone has a single count. The J gene is TRBJ2-2, the V gene TRBV7-2, with 12 bases fitting TRBD2. The CDR3 runs to 16 residues. From germline, CDR1 is SGHTA and CDR2 FQGNSA. J lost 5 bases, V lost 4 bases, and 5 bases had no gene match. The CDR3 is CASSSRLAGVTGELFF. The CDR3, as DNA: TGTGCCAGCAGCTCAAGACTAGCGGGGGTTACCGGGGAGCTGTTTTTT.

The chain has TRBV20-1 and TRBJ1-2; 9 bases map to TRBD1. The CDR3 is 14 amino acids. CDR1 is DFQATT, CDR2 SNEGSKA, per germline (reference sequence). The V and J ends lost 3 bases and 2 bases, in that order; junction bases with no gene match: 4. The CDR3 here is CSASRDRANYGYTF. The CDR3 region has the DNA TGCAGTGCTAGTCGGGACAGGGCAAACTATGGCTACACCTTC.

CDR3 amino acids: CASSPGDPSYEQYF. In DNA form, the CDR3 reads TGTGCCAGCAGTCCGGGGGACCCCTCCTACGAGCAGTACTTC. V gene TRBV2 combines with J gene TRBJ2-7; D might be TRBD2 (6 bases). The CDR3 length is 14 residues. V was clipped by 5 bases and J by 0 bases, with 11 bases between them. Germline lookup yields CDR1 SNHLY and CDR2 FYNNEI.

The chain links TRBV4-3 to TRBJ1-2; unclear D gene. Germline V CDR1 and CDR2: LGHNA, YSLEER. This CDR3 spans 14 amino acids. Trimming left V 0 bases short and J 3 bases short, with 8 bases between. The CDR3 DNA follows: TGCGCCAGCAGCCAAGAGCGCACCCACTATGGCTACACCTTC. Translated, it gives CASSQERTHYGYTF.

This clone was observed a handful of times. The V call is TRBV19, the J call TRBJ1-1; a possible D gene is TRBD1 (6 bases). Germline CDR1 reads LNHDA; CDR2 reads SQIVND (reference sequence). Trimming removed 0 bases at V and 4 bases at J, with 9 bases between. This CDR3 region has 14 residues. The CDR3 loop is CASSIEDSFTEAFF. In nucleotides, the CDR3 is TGTGCCAGTAGTATAGAGGACAGCTTCACTGAAGCTTTCTTT.

The chain recombines TRBV5-6 with TRBJ1-3; D ambiguous. The germline CDR1 and CDR2 sequences are SGHDT and YYEEEE. Trimming shortened V by 1 base and J by 0 bases, and 17 bases separated the two germline ends. This CDR3 has 18 amino acids. Written as DNA, the CDR3 is TGTGCCAGCAGCTTGAACACGGGGTTTTATGGCTCTGGAAACACCATATATTTT. Translated: CASSLNTGFYGSGNTIYF.

The genes are TRBV9 and TRBJ2-7; 8 bases agree with TRBD2. The CDR3 is 15 residues long. Trimming took 2 bases from V and 0 from J; bases not matched to a gene: 4. Germline CDR1 is SGDLS and CDR2 is YYNGEE. CDR3 loop: CASSVSGELSYEQYF. The CDR3 DNA reads TGTGCCAGCAGCGTTAGCGGGGAGCTCTCCTACGAGCAGTACTTC.

The genes are TRBV4-3 and TRBJ2-7, with D possibly being TRBD2 (5 bases). The CDR3 is 16 amino acids. Germline values: CDR1 LGHNA, CDR2 YSLEER. Trimming shortened V by 0 bases and J by 3 bases, and 15 bases separated the two germline ends. The CDR3 region is CASSQERVGSGYEQYF. CDR3 bases: TGCGCCAGCAGCCAAGAACGGGTAGGGAGCGGCTACGAGCAGTACTTC.

This clone was found once. V is TRBV2 and J is TRBJ1-1, with 7 bases that match TRBD1. Germline loops: CDR1 SNHLY, CDR2 FYNNEI. The CDR3 contains 12 residues. V lost 7 bases, J lost 10 bases, and 9 bases stayed unmatched. CDR3 DNA sequence: TGTGCCAGCAATAGACAGGGTGTGAGAGCTTTCTTT. It is translated as CASNRQGVRAFF.

This chain joins TRBV10-3 and TRBJ2-3, with 10 bases matching TRBD1. Unmatched junction bases numbered 5, after V lost 3 bases and J lost 8 bases. Germline CDR1 and CDR2: ENHRY and SYGVKD. The CDR3 loop spans 14 amino acids. The CDR3 region is CAISDPGQGPTQYF. The CDR3 nucleotides read TGTGCCATCAGTGATCCGGGACAGGGGCCTACGCAGTATTTT.

The chain has TRBV30 and TRBJ1-6; D not certain. The CDR3 covers 13 residues. Per the germline V gene, CDR1 is GTSNPN and CDR2 is SVGIG (reference sequence). Between the trimmed V and J ends, which lost 3 bases and 5 bases, there was a span of 8 bases. CDR3 DNA sequence: TGTGCCTGGAGACAGAAACATAATTCACCCCTCCACTTT. It is translated as CAWRQKHNSPLHF. Based on the CDR3 plus reference TRBV30 and TRBJ1-6, the full variable domain is SQTIHQWPATLVQPVGSPLSLECTVEGTSNPNLYWYRQAAGRGLQLLFYSVGIGQISSEVPQNLSASRPQDRQFILSSKKLLLSDSGFYLCAWRQKHNSPLHFGNGTRLTVT.

The chain uses TRBV5-5 and TRBJ1-1, with D maybe TRBD1 (5 bases). This CDR3 region has 14 residues. Trimming cost V 4 bases and J 0 bases, with 10 bases left between them. The V gene's germline CDR1 is SGHKS and CDR2 YYEKEE (reference sequence). The CDR3 DNA follows: TGTGCCAGCAGCGCGGACACCGTGAACACTGAAGCTTTCTTT. Residues: CASSADTVNTEAFF.

The J gene is TRBJ1-2, the V gene TRBV5-4; D may be TRBD1 (5 bases). CDR1 SGHNT and CDR2 YYREEE come from the germline V gene (reference sequence). CDR3 length equals 15 residues. V was shortened by 5 bases and J by 4 bases, with 18 bases between the two germline ends. The CDR3 here is CASRGGTDFIYGYTF. DNA for the CDR3: TGTGCCAGCAGGGGGGGTACCGACTTTATCTATGGCTACACCTTC.

The V call is TRBV19, the J call TRBJ2-3; the D gene is possibly TRBD1 (6 bases). Germline-derived CDR1 and CDR2 are LNHDA and SQIVND (reference sequence). The CDR3 runs to 15 residues. The germline V and J ends were trimmed by 7 bases and 0 bases, with 14 bases remaining between them. CDR3 in DNA: TGTGCCAGTACCCAGGGGCTTTCAAGCACAGATACGCAGTATTTT. Translated: CASTQGLSSTDTQYF.

The table lists this clone with a few counts. The same CDR3 is also encoded by other DNA sequences in this sample. The chain carries TRBV9 and TRBJ2-3; tentatively, D is TRBD2 (6 bases). The V and J ends lost 0 bases and 3 bases respectively, with 11 bases between them. Germline values: CDR1 SGDLS, CDR2 YYNGEE. This CDR3 contains 15 residues. The CDR3 loop is CASSVGVADTDTQYF. The CDR3 DNA sequence: TGTGCCAGCAGCGTAGGTGTAGCGGATACAGATACGCAGTATTTT. The whole variable domain, remainder taken from reference TRBV9 and TRBJ2-3, is DSGVTQTPKHLITATGQRVTLRCSPRSGDLSVYWYQQSLDQGLQFLIQYYNGEERAKGNILERFSAQQFPDLHSELNLSSLELGDSALYFCASSVGVADTDTQYFGPGTRLTVL.

The V call is TRBV6-2 or TRBV6-3, the J call TRBJ2-3; D perhaps matches TRBD1 (6 bases). CDR3 length: 15 amino acids. CDR1 and CDR2 (germline): MNHEY, SVGEGT. V lost 5 bases and J lost 3, with 15 bases in between. The CDR3, as DNA: TGTGCCAGCAGTCCCCTAGCTAGGGGGACAGATACGCAGTATTTT. Protein product: CASSPLARGTDTQYF.

The chain combines TRBV4-3 with TRBJ2-3; 7 nucleotides match TRBD1. This CDR3 is built from 18 residues. CDR1 is LGHNA, CDR2 YSLEER, per germline. V shed 4 bases, J shed 0 bases, and the junction held 13 bases outside the gene matches. CDR3 sequence (DNA): TGCGCCAGCAGCCGGCAAGATATGGGGACAGAGAGCACAGATACGCAGTATTTT. Its protein is CASSRQDMGTESTDTQYF.

This rearrangement joins TRBV25-1 to TRBJ1-2; D gene ambiguous. There are 14 residues in the CDR3. CDR1 and CDR2 (germline): MGHDK, SYGVNS. V dropped 2 bases and J dropped 6 bases, with 13 bases sitting between them. The CDR3 here is CASSEGGRLNGYTF. The CDR3 DNA reads as TGTGCCAGCAGTGAAGGTGGCAGGTTGAATGGCTACACCTTC.

This CDR3 is CASRGDRPTGNIQYF. CDR3 DNA: TGTGCCAGCAGGGGGGACAGACCCACGGGAAACATTCAGTACTTC. The V gene is TRBV2, the J gene TRBJ2-4, with 7 nucleotides matching TRBD1. CDR3 length equals 15 residues. V gave up 6 bases and J gave up 6 bases; unmatched junction bases: 11. CDR1 is SNHLY and CDR2 is FYNNEI in the germline V gene.

The CDR3: CARPRQGASSYNEQFF. The DNA of the CDR3 is TGTGCCAGGCCAAGACAGGGCGCTAGCTCCTACAATGAGCAGTTCTTC. This chain links TRBV2 with TRBJ2-1, with 7 bases identical to TRBD1. The V and J ends lost 9 bases and 0 bases, in that order; junction bases with no gene match: 11. Germline V gives CDR1 SNHLY, CDR2 FYNNEI. This CDR3 is 16 amino acids long.

The rearrangement links TRBV5-1 to TRBJ1-2, with TRBD1 matching over 9 bases. Looked up from germline, CDR1 is SGHRS and CDR2 is YFSETQ. V lost 4 bases and J lost 5; bases outside the gene matches: 12. The CDR3 length is 16 residues. The CDR3 nucleotides read TGCGCCAGCAGCGAAGCCCCCGGGACAGGGCCATATGGCTACACCTTC. It translates to CASSEAPGTGPYGYTF.